What follows are 13 T cell receptor beta chains derived from one specimen sequenced in a study of OX40 agonist ivuxolimab in advanced cancers. Sequencing was performed with immunoSEQ multiplex PCR; in TCRdb, only in-frame clones are kept and a portion is missing. The repertoire holds 70,000 to 75,000 clones, with 82% as singletons. The material sequenced was CD4+ or CD8+ T cells sorted from blood, taken in a trial of the OX40 agonist ivuxolimab. These receptors all stem from an adult with an advanced solid tumor such as melanoma, head and neck, liver or kidney cancer.

This clone was observed a single time. The chain links TRBV11-2 to TRBJ2-3; D is uncertain. CDR1 and CDR2 (germline): SGHAT, FQNNGV. CDR3 length: 14 amino acids. V was shortened by 2 bases and J by 1 base, with 7 bases between the two germline ends. CDR3 amino acids: CASSLSVGTDTQYF. The CDR3 DNA follows: TGTGCCAGCAGCTTAAGTGTGGGCACAGATACGCAGTATTTT. Full variable domain (remainder filled in from reference TRBV11-2 and TRBJ2-3): EAGVAQSPRYKIIEKRQSVAFWCNPISGHATLYWYQQILGQGPKLLIQFQNNGVVDDSQLPKDRFSAERLKGVDSTLKIQPAKLEDSAVYLCASSLSVGTDTQYFGPGTRLTVL.

J is TRBJ1-5 and V is TRBV19; D remains unclear. Trimming removed 4 bases from V and 2 bases from J, with 6 bases in between. This CDR3 has 13 residues. Germline CDR1 LNHDA, CDR2 SQIVND (reference sequence). The CDR3 sequence: CASSTVGNQPQHF. The DNA of the CDR3 is TGTGCCAGTAGTACCGTGGGCAATCAGCCCCAGCATTTT.

The genes are TRBV5-1 and TRBJ2-7, with D maybe TRBD2 (6 bases). This CDR3 is built from 14 residues. Germline CDR1 and CDR2: SGHRS and YFSETQ. V lost 4 bases to trimming and J lost 5 bases, with 16 bases between them. The chain's CDR3 is CASSATTSPDEQYF. CDR3 bases: TGCGCCAGCAGCGCTACGACTAGTCCCGACGAGCAGTACTTC.

This chain connects TRBV7-2 to TRBJ1-3; no reliable D call. Per the germline V gene, CDR1 is SGHTA and CDR2 is FQGNSA. The CDR3 runs to 14 residues. V lost 2 bases and J lost 4, with 9 bases in between. DNA of the CDR3: TGTGCCAGCAGCTTAACCTCCCCGGGAAACACCATATATTTT. The encoded protein is CASSLTSPGNTIYF.

The V and J genes are TRBV5-1 and TRBJ2-3, with 14 nucleotides matching TRBD2. The trim removed 5 bases at V and 1 base at J, leaving 9 bases unmatched. The germline gives CDR1 SGHRS, CDR2 YFSETQ. CDR3 size: 18 residues. The CDR3: CASRKGTSGRGGTDTQYF. As DNA, the CDR3 is TGCGCCAGCAGGAAAGGGACTAGCGGGAGAGGGGGCACAGATACGCAGTATTTT.

The V and J genes are TRBV5-4 and TRBJ2-7, with TRBD2 matching over 10 bases. J lost 1 base, V lost 0 bases, and 4 bases had no gene match. This CDR3 contains 16 residues. Germline CDR1 is SGHNT and CDR2 is YYREEE (reference sequence). Here the CDR3 reads CASSLARTSGSYEQYF. The CDR3 DNA reads as TGTGCCAGCAGCTTGGCGAGGACTAGCGGTTCCTACGAGCAGTACTTC.

The chain links TRBV5-1 to TRBJ2-3; 15 bases are shared with TRBD2. The CDR3 has 15 amino acids. After removal of 4 bases from V and 4 bases from J, the junction contained 1 base not matched to a gene. The V gene's germline CDR1 is SGHRS and CDR2 YFSETQ. DNA for the CDR3: TGCGCCAGCAGCAGGACTAGCGGGGGGGCAGATACGCAGTATTTT. Protein sequence: CASSRTSGGADTQYF.

This chain links TRBV6-1 with TRBJ1-5, with TRBD1 matching 7 bases. The CDR3 runs to 15 residues. Per the germline V gene, CDR1 is MNHNS and CDR2 is SASEGT. V shed 6 bases, J shed 4 bases, and the junction held 9 bases outside the gene matches. The CDR3 here is CASRSAGGPNQPQHF. CDR3 nucleotides: TGTGCCAGCAGGTCGGCAGGGGGGCCGAATCAGCCCCAGCATTTT.

The CDR3 is CASSGGQVRDTQYF. For the CDR3, the DNA is TGTGCCAGCAGTGGGGGGCAGGTCAGAGATACGCAGTATTTT. The V call is TRBV28, the J call TRBJ2-3; D may correspond to TRBD1 or TRBD2 (6 bases each). CDR3 length: 14 amino acids. Germline-derived CDR1 and CDR2 are MDHEN and SYDVKM. V dropped 5 bases and J dropped 5 bases, with 14 bases sitting between them.

The V call is TRBV7-2, the J call TRBJ2-7; 10 nucleotides match TRBD1. The CDR3 extends over 15 amino acids. The V gene's germline CDR1 is SGHTA and CDR2 FQGNSA. Germline trimming cut 5 bases from V and 3 bases from J; bases unmatched to any gene: 7. Written as DNA, the CDR3 is TGTGCCAGCAGCGCGGGGACAGGGGCCCTCTACGAGCAGTACTTC. This gives the protein CASSAGTGALYEQYF.

This chain links TRBV19 with TRBJ2-4; no reliable D call. Trimming pared 7 bases from V and 8 bases from J, leaving 9 bases between. The CDR3 loop spans 11 amino acids. Germline lookup yields CDR1 LNHDA and CDR2 SQIVND (reference sequence). CDR3 residues: CASTGGYIQYF. The CDR3 nucleotides are TGTGCCAGTACTGGTGGGTACATTCAGTACTTC.

This sequence joins TRBV7-2 and TRBJ2-5, with 7 bases aligning to TRBD1. Losses at the gene ends were 5 bases for V and 2 bases for J; bases not matched to a gene: 2. Germline values: CDR1 SGHTA, CDR2 FQGNSA. The CDR3 has 13 amino acids. The CDR3 spells CASSQQGQETQYF. The CDR3 DNA sequence: TGTGCCAGCAGCCAACAGGGGCAAGAGACCCAGTACTTC.

The J gene is TRBJ2-3, the V gene TRBV6-1, with TRBD1 matching 9 bases. Germline-derived CDR1 and CDR2 are MNHNS and SASEGT. There are 15 residues in the CDR3. The trim removed 6 bases at V and 4 bases at J, leaving 8 bases unmatched. CDR3 bases: TGTGCCAGCAGCGACGGACAGGGGATCTCAGATACGCAGTATTTT. Translation: CASSDGQGISDTQYF.